This T cell receptor (beta chain) was profiled in a study of cytomegalovirus exposure and HLA in healthy donors. 60 Vbeta and 13 Jbeta primers were used in PCR. The method was immunoSEQ multiplex PCR; TCRdb's version includes in-frame clones alone and lacks a portion of them. The sample holds 200,000 or so clones. Every donor was a healthy person donating bone marrow. V gave up 2 bases and J gave up 0 bases; unmatched junction bases: 5. This CDR3 comprises 16 residues. Germline lookup yields CDR1 ENHRY and CDR2 SYGVKD. The J gene is TRBJ2-3, the V gene TRBV10-3; 7 bases align to TRBD2. Sample: PBMCs. The TCR was taken from a boy younger than 18 in good health and CMV-seronegative. The CDR3 region has the DNA TGTGCCATCAGTGAGAGAGCGGGGTCTAGCACAGATACGCAGTATTTT. Translating it yields CAISERAGSSTDTQYF.